The next 23 T cell receptor beta chains were all read from a single sample in a study of cytomegalovirus exposure and HLA in healthy donors (dated by TCRdb to the late 2010s). The method behind the library was the immunoSEQ multiplex PCR assay. For the multiplex PCR, a mixture combining 60 forward primers for TCR Vbeta segments and 13 reverse primers for TCR Jbeta segments was used. TCRdb took over this immuneACCESS table, retaining in-frame rearrangements with V and J assigned. Such tables are incomplete; in checked studies, under half of the missing clones stem from an unresolved V gene, and the remainder is unexplained. The sample contains under 200,000 clones, about 79% of them found a single time. Of the sample, about 6% is held by the ten largest clones. Sequenced material: PBMCs. The receptors come from a man in his fifties or sixties in good health and CMV-seropositive.

V and J are TRBV6-5 and TRBJ1-2; no definite D call. Germline values: CDR1 MNHEY, CDR2 SVGAGI. The CDR3 extends over 12 amino acids. V was clipped by 5 bases and J by 6 bases, with 10 bases between them. The CDR3 DNA reads TGTGCCAGCAGTGATGGAGGAGATGGCTACACCTTC. This gives the protein CASSDGGDGYTF.

The gene calls are TRBV18 and TRBJ1-4; D ambiguous. The V end was cut by 6 bases, the J end by 7 bases, with 18 bases between. CDR1 is KGHSH, CDR2 LQKENI, per germline. The length of the CDR3 is 15 residues. In DNA form, the CDR3 reads TGTGCCAGCTCGGCGTTCTCCATGGAGGCTGAAAAACTGTTTTTT. It is translated as CASSAFSMEAEKLFF.

The CDR3 DNA is TGTGCCAGCAGCCCACGAACTCAGGAGCTGTTTTTT. Protein: CASSPRTQELFF. V gene TRBV5-4 combines with J gene TRBJ2-2; D is unclear. Trimming cost V 4 bases and J 10 bases, with 11 bases left between them. Germline V CDR1 and CDR2: SGHNT, YYREEE (reference sequence). The length of the CDR3 is 12 residues.

The rearrangement joins TRBV10-3 to TRBJ1-2; 9 bases align to TRBD1. The junction had 6 bases not matched to a gene; V was cut back by 6 bases and J by 4 bases. Germline CDR1 and CDR2: ENHRY and SYGVKD. This CDR3 is 14 amino acids long. The CDR3 loop reads CAISLGQGGYGYTF. The CDR3 DNA reads as TGTGCCATCAGCTTGGGACAGGGAGGCTATGGCTACACCTTC.

Remarks on this clone: Germline and junction disagree at one end, which may indicate a read error. V is TRBV18 and J is TRBJ2-5, with 13 bases lining up with TRBD2. The germline V gene has CDR1 KGHSH and CDR2 LQKENI. CDR3 length: 15 amino acids. CDR3 coding DNA: TGTGCCAGCTCACCTCGGACTAGCGGGGGACCGTTTCAGCACTTC. This encodes CASSPRTSGGPFQHF.

The genes are TRBV6-6 and TRBJ1-3; the D gene is possibly TRBD1 (6 bases). The V end lost 6 bases, the J end lost 3 bases, and 15 bases lay between the germline ends. The germline gives CDR1 MNHNY, CDR2 SVGAGI (reference sequence). The CDR3 extends over 15 amino acids. The CDR3 DNA sequence: TGTGCCAGCAGGTCCGGGACATTCCTTGGAAACACCATATATTTT. Protein sequence: CASRSGTFLGNTIYF.

This clone has just one count. This chain links TRBV11-2 with TRBJ2-2; perhaps TRBD2 as D (6 bases). The CDR3 is made up of 16 amino acids. The V end was cut by 5 bases, the J end by 4 bases, with 17 bases between. The germline CDR1 and CDR2 sequences are SGHAT and FQNNGV. CDR3 amino acids: CASSLFLGEVTGELFF. The CDR3 coding sequence is TGTGCCAGCAGCCTATTTTTAGGGGAGGTCACCGGGGAGCTGTTTTTT.

The chain couples TRBV29-1 to TRBJ2-3; D unclear. Trimming took 7 bases from V and 0 from J, leaving 14 bases between them. CDR1 and CDR2 (germline): SQVTM, ANQGSEA. This CDR3 is built from 14 residues. As DNA, the CDR3 is TGCAGCGGGCAGCGAGACCGGAGCACAGATACGCAGTATTTT. Its translation: CSGQRDRSTDTQYF.

This clone was seen once. V and J are TRBV2 and TRBJ1-3; D gene ambiguous. V gave up 4 bases and J gave up 0 bases, with 7 bases separating them. Per the germline V gene, CDR1 is SNHLY and CDR2 is FYNNEI. The CDR3 extends over 14 amino acids. CDR3 in DNA: TGTGCCAGCAGTGTTGAGGGCTCTGGAAACACCATATATTTT. Its protein product is CASSVEGSGNTIYF. The full variable domain, in which reference TRBV2 and TRBJ1-3 provide the parts outside the CDR3, is EPEVTQTPSHQVTQMGQEVILRCVPISNHLYFYWYRQILGQKVEFLVSFYNNEISEKSEIFDDQFSVERPDGSNFTLKIRSTKLEDSAMYFCASSVEGSGNTIYFGEGSWLTVV.

This clone was observed a handful of times. The genes are TRBV18 and TRBJ2-1; 9 nucleotides line up with TRBD2. The V gene end was trimmed by 2 bases and the J gene end by 9 bases; junction bases not matched to a gene: 8. Germline V gene data show CDR1 as KGHSH and CDR2 as LQKENI. The CDR3 extends over 15 amino acids. The CDR3 bases are TGTGCCAGCTCACCAGATGCGGGAGGGGCCGGTGAGCAGTTCTTC. This codes for CASSPDAGGAGEQFF.

The V gene is TRBV5-1, the J gene TRBJ2-5, with TRBD2 matching over 11 bases. In germline, CDR1 is SGHRS, CDR2 YFSETQ. J lost 2 bases, V lost 0 bases, and 12 bases had no gene match. The CDR3 length is 19 residues. In DNA form, the CDR3 reads TGCGCCAGCAGCTTGGCCGGGGCTAGCGGGGGGAAAGGGCAAGAGACCCAGTACTTC. This sequence encodes CASSLAGASGGKGQETQYF.

This clone is a singleton in its sample. The chain carries TRBV6-1 and TRBJ1-2; TRBD1 agrees at 8 bases. V lost 0 bases and J lost 6; bases outside the gene matches: 9. CDR1 and CDR2 (germline): MNHNS, SASEGT. The CDR3 has 16 residues. The DNA for the CDR3 is TGTGCCAGCAGTGAAGCCACAGGGACAGGCAGTAATGGCTACACCTTC. Translation gives CASSEATGTGSNGYTF.

This chain connects TRBV5-1 to TRBJ1-1; 7 positions agree with TRBD1. CDR1 SGHRS and CDR2 YFSETQ come from the germline V gene. Unmatched junction bases numbered 11, after V lost 4 bases and J lost 11 bases. The CDR3 is 13 amino acids. This CDR3 reads CASSEDSGGWAFF. DNA for the CDR3: TGCGCCAGCAGCGAAGACTCAGGGGGATGGGCTTTCTTT.

V is TRBV19 and J is TRBJ1-3; D is uncertain. CDR1 LNHDA and CDR2 SQIVND come from the germline V gene (reference sequence). The CDR3 extends over 15 amino acids. V was pared by 1 base and J by 0 bases, with 7 bases between. CDR3 coding DNA: TGTGCCAGTAGTATAGTGCGTCCCTCTGGAAACACCATATATTTT. It codes for CASSIVRPSGNTIYF.

The chain carries TRBV9 and TRBJ1-4; the D gene is possibly TRBD1 (5 bases). Trimming took off 4 bases at V and 2 bases at J, with 12 bases between the two ends. The CDR3 is 15 amino acids. Germline V gives CDR1 SGDLS, CDR2 YYNGEE. The CDR3, as DNA: TGTGCCAGCAGCCCGACGGGGGACACTAATGAAAAACTGTTTTTT. This encodes CASSPTGDTNEKLFF.

The chain joins TRBV12-5 to TRBJ2-3; D not resolved. Germline V gives CDR1 LGHNT, CDR2 FRNRAP. This CDR3 has 14 residues. V shed 2 bases and J shed 3 bases, with 9 bases lying between them. The CDR3 region is CASGLSRWTDTQYF. The CDR3 DNA follows: TGTGCTAGTGGTTTGTCCCGGTGGACAGATACGCAGTATTTT. The whole variable domain, filled in from reference TRBV12-5 and TRBJ2-3, reads DARVTQTPRHKVTEMGQEVTMRCQPILGHNTVFWYRQTMMQGLELLAYFRNRAPLDDSGMPKDRFSAEMPDATLATLKIQPSEPRDSAVYFCASGLSRWTDTQYFGPGTRLTVL.

The chain employs TRBV7-6 and TRBJ2-1; TRBD2 is a possible D gene (6 bases). The CDR3 spans 16 residues. Looked up from germline, CDR1 is SGHVS and CDR2 is FNYEAQ. V was shortened by 3 bases and J by 0 bases, with 12 bases between the two germline ends. As DNA, the CDR3 is TGTGCCAGCAGCTTTGATGTCGGGAGCTCCTACAATGAGCAGTTCTTC. It specifies CASSFDVGSSYNEQFF.

The V and J genes are TRBV6-1 and TRBJ2-7, with D tentatively TRBD1 (6 bases). Germline CDR1 and CDR2: MNHNS and SASEGT. V was pared by 6 bases and J by 5 bases, with 14 bases between. This CDR3 region has 13 residues. This CDR3 is CASREQGADEQYF. The CDR3, as DNA: TGTGCCAGCAGGGAACAGGGTGCCGACGAGCAGTACTTC.

The V and J genes are TRBV6-1 and TRBJ1-2; 7 nucleotides line up with TRBD1. The CDR3 spans 17 residues. Germline V CDR1 and CDR2: MNHNS, SASEGT. Trimming took 2 bases from V and 2 from J; bases not matched to a gene: 11. CDR3 amino acids: CASSEQGEGFLNYGYTF. CDR3 in DNA: TGTGCCAGCAGTGAACAGGGGGAAGGCTTTTTGAACTATGGCTACACCTTC.

The gene calls are TRBV2 and TRBJ1-6; 8 bases are shared with TRBD1. CDR3 length equals 17 residues. The V gene end was trimmed by 2 bases and the J gene end by 0 bases; junction bases not matched to a gene: 3. CDR1 SNHLY and CDR2 FYNNEI come from the germline V gene. The CDR3 spells CASSERGQASYNSPLHF. The CDR3 region has the DNA TGTGCCAGCAGTGAAAGGGGACAGGCCTCCTATAATTCACCCCTCCACTTT.

The gene calls are TRBV19 and TRBJ1-2, with 9 bases that match TRBD1. V lost 2 bases and J lost 1; bases outside the gene matches: 11. Germline V gene data show CDR1 as LNHDA and CDR2 as SQIVND (reference sequence). CDR3 length: 18 residues. The CDR3 DNA reads as TGTGCCAGTAGTATAAGAAGGGACAGGGACGGGAGTAACTATGGCTACACCTTC. Its translation is CASSIRRDRDGSNYGYTF.

This chain joins TRBV18 and TRBJ2-7; D is unresolved. The germline gives CDR1 KGHSH, CDR2 LQKENI. The length of the CDR3 is 14 residues. V shed 3 bases and J shed 0 bases, with 9 bases lying between them. The CDR3 reads CASSPPRSSYEQYF. The CDR3 DNA reads as TGTGCCAGCTCACCCCCCCGTAGCTCCTACGAGCAGTACTTC.

This clone was seen just once. The chain combines TRBV5-6 with TRBJ2-2; perhaps TRBD1 as D (5 bases). Trimming removed 4 bases at V and 6 bases at J, with 10 bases between. Germline CDR1 reads SGHDT; CDR2 reads YYEEEE. The CDR3 loop spans 13 amino acids. CDR3 sequence reads: CASSPRQSGELFF. In DNA form, the CDR3 reads TGTGCCAGCAGCCCCCGACAGTCCGGGGAGCTGTTTTTT.